This T cell receptor (beta chain) was sequenced during a study of brain T cells in children with intractable seizures. Concerning this clone itself: Antigen: not known.

Surgery cases with the highest brain T cell transcript signatures were chosen for sequencing. At least one anti-epileptic drug was given before surgery. Germline V lookup: CDR1 MNHEY, CDR2 SMNVEV (reference sequence). The V end was cut by 6 bases, the J end by 3 bases, with 10 bases between. CDR3 length: 13 residues. The study, taken as a whole, reports: HCMV serostatus was not known, and viral specificity came from CDR3 similarity only. Clones missing pre-surgery may reflect undersampling of that blood sample.

Profiling relied on immunoSEQ multiplex PCR, and the TCRdb table lists in-frame clones only, not all of them. The data hold 110,000 or so clones, with 94% observed a single time. The material was peripheral blood, obtained at surgery. This sequence originates from a boy in the first two years of life with hemimegalencephaly and intractable seizures. The chain uses TRBV27 and TRBJ2-3, with a possible D match to TRBD1 (6 bases). CDR3 nucleotides: TGTGCCAGCAGAAAACAGGGAACAGATACGCAGTATTTT. Translated, it gives CASRKQGTDTQYF.